Reported below is one T cell receptor (beta chain). The CDR3 consists of 21 residues. Losses at the gene ends were 7 bases for V and 4 bases for J; bases not matched to a gene: 25. The germline V gene has CDR1 SGHRS and CDR2 YFSETQ. The sample belongs to a study of blood T cell repertoires in COVID-19. Study-level background: COVID-19 samples collected from the United States, Italy and Spain covered acute and convalescent phases. PBMCs, B-cell-depleted T cells, or T cells provided the cDNA or gDNA that made up the material.

Original data processing: It was from reference gene primer amplification that nucleated cell counts were estimated. Data came from immunoSEQ multiplex PCR; TCRdb stores just in-frame clones and leaves some out. V and J calls and clone size are copied from that table; D and trimming were computed from the DNA. Found here are about 190,000 clones, about 90% of them singletons; the top ten hold around 0.63%. The source of this sequence is a man aged 50 to 59 with acute or convalescent COVID-19. Sequencing was carried out using peripheral blood. The V and J genes are TRBV5-1 and TRBJ2-7; TRBD2 aligns across 14 bases. The CDR3 protein is CASRSGGFGTSGRTSGYEQYF. DNA of the CDR3: TGCGCCAGCCGCTCGGGGGGCTTTGGGACTAGCGGGAGAACGAGTGGGTACGAGCAGTACTTC.